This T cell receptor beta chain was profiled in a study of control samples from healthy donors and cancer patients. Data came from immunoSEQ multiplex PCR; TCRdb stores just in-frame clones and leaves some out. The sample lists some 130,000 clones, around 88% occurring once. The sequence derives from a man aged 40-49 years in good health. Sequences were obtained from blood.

The CDR3: CSVARGGVDGEQFF. CDR3 nucleotide sequence: TGCAGCGTTGCACGTGGGGGGGTGGATGGTGAGCAGTTCTTC. The V gene is TRBV29-1, the J gene TRBJ2-1; TRBD2 matches at 7 bases. Looked up from germline, CDR1 is SQVTM and CDR2 is ANQGSEA. The CDR3 has 14 residues. V was clipped by 4 bases and J by 9 bases; unmatched bases: 12.